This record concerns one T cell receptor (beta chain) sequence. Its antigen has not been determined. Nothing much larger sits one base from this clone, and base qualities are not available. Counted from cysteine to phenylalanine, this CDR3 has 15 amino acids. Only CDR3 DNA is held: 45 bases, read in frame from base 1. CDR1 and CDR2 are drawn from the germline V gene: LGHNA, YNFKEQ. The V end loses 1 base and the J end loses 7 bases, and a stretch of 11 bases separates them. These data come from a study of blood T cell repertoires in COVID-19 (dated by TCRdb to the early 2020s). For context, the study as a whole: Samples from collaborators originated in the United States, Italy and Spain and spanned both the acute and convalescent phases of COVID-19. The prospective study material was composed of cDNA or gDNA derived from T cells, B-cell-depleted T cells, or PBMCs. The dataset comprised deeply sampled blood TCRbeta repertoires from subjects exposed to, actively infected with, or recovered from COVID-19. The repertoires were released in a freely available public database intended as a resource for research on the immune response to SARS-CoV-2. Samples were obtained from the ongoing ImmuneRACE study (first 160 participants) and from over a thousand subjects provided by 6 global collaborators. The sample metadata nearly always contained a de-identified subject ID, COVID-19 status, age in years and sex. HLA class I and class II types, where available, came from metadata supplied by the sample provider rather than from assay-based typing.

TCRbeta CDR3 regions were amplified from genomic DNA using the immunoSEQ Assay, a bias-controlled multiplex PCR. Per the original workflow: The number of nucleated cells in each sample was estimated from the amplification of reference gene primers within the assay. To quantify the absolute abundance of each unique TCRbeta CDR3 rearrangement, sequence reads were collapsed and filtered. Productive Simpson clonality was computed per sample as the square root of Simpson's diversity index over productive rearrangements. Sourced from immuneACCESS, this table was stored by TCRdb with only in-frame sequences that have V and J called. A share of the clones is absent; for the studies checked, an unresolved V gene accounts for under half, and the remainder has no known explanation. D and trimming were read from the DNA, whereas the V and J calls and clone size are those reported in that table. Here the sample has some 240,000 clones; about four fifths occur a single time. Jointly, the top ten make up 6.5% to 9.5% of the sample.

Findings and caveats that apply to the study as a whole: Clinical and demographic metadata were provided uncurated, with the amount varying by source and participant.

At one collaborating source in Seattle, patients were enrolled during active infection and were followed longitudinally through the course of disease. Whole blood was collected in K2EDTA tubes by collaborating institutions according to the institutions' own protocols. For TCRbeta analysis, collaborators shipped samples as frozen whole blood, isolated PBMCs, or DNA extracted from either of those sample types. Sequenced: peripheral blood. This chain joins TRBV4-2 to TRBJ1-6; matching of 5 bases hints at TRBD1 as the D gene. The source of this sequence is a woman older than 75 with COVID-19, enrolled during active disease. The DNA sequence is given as TGTGCCAGCAGCCAAGCAGGGTTAGGCAATTCACCCCTCCACTTT. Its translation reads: CASSQAGLGNSPLHF.